Listed below are T cell receptor beta chains from one sample, sequenced in a study of T cell changes during pregnancy in multiple sclerosis. Clones were read by immunoSEQ multiplex PCR, and TCRdb kept only the in-frame ones, dropping some. The data show just under 65,000 clones, about 90% seen once. The sequences come from peripheral blood, collected in the second trimester of pregnancy. The receptors shown here come from a female donor in good health, enrolled as a control in a pregnancy study. CDR3s include the opening cysteine and the closing phenylalanine or tryptophan. D genes are given only for firm matches. Only part of the rows carry a size: once, few, many, or a class if the clone is expanded.

clone size,D gene,V gene,J gene,CDR3 DNA,CDR3 protein
NA,NA,TRBV18,TRBJ1-4,TGTGCCAGCTCACCACGCGGCAGTAGGGAAAAACTGTTTTTT,CASSPRGSREKLFF
NA,TRBD1,TRBV2,TRBJ1-2,TGTGCCAGCAGCCTCGGACAGGGCCGTGTGTATGGCTACACCTTC,CASSLGQGRVYGYTF
NA,TRBD1,TRBV6-1,TRBJ1-1,TGTGCCAGCAGTGAACCCCGAATATTCACAGGGGACGCTTTCTTT,CASSEPRIFTGDAFF
NA,TRBD1,TRBV10-1,TRBJ2-5,TGCGCCAGCAGTGAGGGGACAGGGACAAAGCAAGAGACCCAGTACTTC,CASSEGTGTKQETQYF
NA,TRBD1,TRBV27,TRBJ1-5,TGTGCCAGCAGTTCCCGGGACAGTATCGGCGGCAATCAGCCCCAGCATTTT,CASSSRDSIGGNQPQHF
NA,TRBD2,TRBV19,TRBJ2-7,TGTGCCAGTAGTATCGGGGGGGCGCTGTCCTACGAGCAGTACTTC,CASSIGGALSYEQYF
NA,NA,TRBV6-4,TRBJ2-3,TGTGCCAGCAGTGGGGCTAGCACAGATACGCAGTATTTT,CASSGASTDTQYF
NA,NA,TRBV5-5,TRBJ2-2,TGTGCCAGCAGCACGACAGAATCCGGGGAGCTGTTTTTT,CASSTTESGELFF
NA,NA,TRBV5-6,TRBJ2-3,TGTGCCAGCAGCTTTGCTAGCGCGGGCACAGATACGCAGTATTTT,CASSFASAGTDTQYF
NA,TRBD1,TRBV6-1,TRBJ1-1,TGTGCCAGCAGTGAAGCAGGGGGCAACACTGAAGCTTTCTTT,CASSEAGGNTEAFF
NA,NA,TRBV5-1,TRBJ2-7,TGCGCCAGCAGCTTGGGACAGAGCTACGAGCAGTACTTC,CASSLGQSYEQYF
once,NA,TRBV6-4,TRBJ2-3,TGTGCCAGCAGTGACGGAACAGAACCGGATACGCAGTATTTT,CASSDGTEPDTQYF
NA,NA,TRBV7-2,TRBJ1-6,TGTGCCAGCAGCCTAAGACAGAACTCCTATAATTCACCCCTCCACTTT,CASSLRQNSYNSPLHF
NA,NA,TRBV2,TRBJ2-2,TGTGCCAGCAGTGAAGCGAGCGGTTCCGCGAACACCGGGGAGCTGTTTTTT,CASSEASGSANTGELFF
NA,TRBD1,TRBV2,TRBJ2-7,TGTGCCAGCAGGCTCGTGACAGGGGGCCTTCCCTACGAGCAGTACTTC,CASRLVTGGLPYEQYF
NA,TRBD1,TRBV5-4,TRBJ1-4,TGTGCCAGCAGCTTGGCCGGGACAGGGACTGAAAAACTGTTTTTT,CASSLAGTGTEKLFF
NA,NA,TRBV18,TRBJ1-3,TGTGCCAGCTCAAACTTGAGCTCTGGAAACACCATATATTTT,CASSNLSSGNTIYF
NA,NA,TRBV19,TRBJ1-1,TGTGCCAGTCCTCCTCCCTCTCAAGACAGTTATAACACTGAAGCTTTCTTT,CASPPPSQDSYNTEAFF
NA,TRBD1,TRBV6-1,TRBJ1-6,TGTGCCAGCATTTCGGGGACAGGGGCGAGTTCACCCCTCCACTTT,CASISGTGASSPLHF
once,TRBD2,TRBV9,TRBJ2-6,TGTGCCAGCAGCGCCACACAACCGGGACTAGCGGGGGCCAAAACAACCTTTGGGGCCAACGTCCTGACTTTC,CASSATQPGLAGAKTTFGANVLTF
NA,TRBD1,TRBV5-1,TRBJ2-1,TGCGCCAGCAGCTGGACCGGGACAGGGGATTTGGAGTTCTTC,CASSWTGTGDLEFF
NA,NA,TRBV19,TRBJ1-1,TGTGCCAGTAGTATATATTCCGTGAACACTGAAGCTTTCTTT,CASSIYSVNTEAFF
NA,TRBD2,TRBV6-5,TRBJ2-5,TGTGCCAGCAGAAGGACTAGCGGGACCCAAGAGACCCAGTACTTC,CASRRTSGTQETQYF
NA,TRBD2,TRBV11-2,TRBJ2-3,TGTGCCAGCAGGGGACTAGCGGGCCCGCCCACAGATACGCAGTATTTT,CASRGLAGPPTDTQYF
NA,TRBD1,TRBV6-5,TRBJ1-1,TGTGCCAGCTCCCTAGACAGGGCGAACACTGAAGCTTTCTTT,CASSLDRANTEAFF
NA,NA,TRBV12-5,TRBJ1-1,TGTGCTAGTGGTTTCCTCGACGGGTTAGTAATGAACACTGAAGCTTTCTTT,CASGFLDGLVMNTEAFF
once,TRBD1,TRBV19,TRBJ2-3,TGTGCCAGTACTAAGGGACAGGGGGGCTCTACGCAGTATTTT,CASTKGQGGSTQYF
NA,NA,TRBV5-1,TRBJ2-7,TGCGCCAGCAGCTTGGCAGAGGCAGGGTTTCTAGAGGAGCAGTACTTC,CASSLAEAGFLEEQYF
NA,TRBD2,TRBV9,TRBJ2-7,TGTGCCAGCAGCGTTGCATTCGGGATGGGAGGGTCCTACGAGCAGTACTTC,CASSVAFGMGGSYEQYF
NA,NA,TRBV2,TRBJ2-3,TGTGCCAGCAGTGAATTAACAGATACGCAGTATTTT,CASSELTDTQYF
NA,TRBD1,TRBV2,TRBJ1-1,TGTGCCAGCAGACTAGGGGGCGACGCGGCTTTCTTT,CASRLGGDAAFF
NA,NA,TRBV7-6,TRBJ2-7,TGTGCCAGCAGCTTAGGTTTTCGATCGGACAGAAAGCACGAGCAGTACTTC,CASSLGFRSDRKHEQYF
NA,TRBD2,TRBV7-9,TRBJ2-7,TGTGCCAGCAGCGCGTCGCGGGGGGCGCGCCCATCCTACGAGCAGTACTTC,CASSASRGARPSYEQYF
NA,TRBD1,TRBV28,TRBJ2-1,TGTGCCAGCAGTCCCAGGGGGTCCTACAATGAGCAGTTCTTC,CASSPRGSYNEQFF
NA,NA,TRBV19,TRBJ2-3,TGTGCCAGTAGTATCGGGCTAGCGGATACGCAGTATTTT,CASSIGLADTQYF
NA,NA,TRBV5-1,TRBJ2-3,TGCGCCAGCAACGTGGGGGGAGGCGGCACAGATACGCAGTATTTT,CASNVGGGGTDTQYF
NA,NA,TRBV12-5,TRBJ2-2,TGTGCTAGTGGGGCACAGCGGGACACCGGGGAGCTGTTTTTT,CASGAQRDTGELFF
NA,NA,TRBV25-1,TRBJ1-1,TGTGCCAGCAGCCCTAACACTGAAGCTTTCTTT,CASSPNTEAFF
NA,TRBD1,TRBV5-4,TRBJ1-2,TGTGCCAGCAGGACCTCGACAGGGCCCAGATATGGCTACACCTTC,CASRTSTGPRYGYTF